This T cell receptor (beta chain) emerged from a study of T cells expressing NK-cell markers. On this clonotype: Antigen unknown.

No DNA is given; TCRdb re-called the 5' RACE reads and lists each CDR3 protein once. The record lists roughly 430,000 distinct CDR3 sequences, of which the ten most abundant hold approximately 6.8%. General observations from the study: Top CD8+ clonotypes included the dominant CD3+CD56+NKG2C+ clonotypes in roughly 6 donors. It remained uncertain whether the expanded NKG2C+ T cell clones were specific for HCMV antigens.

The sequenced sample was blood T cells: a sorted CD56 or NKG2C T cell subset, CD4+ or CD8+ T cells, or bulk PBMC T cells (not recorded which). This receptor was obtained from a woman aged 18-70 years in good health.

The CDR3 loop reads CSADPGTGKNTEAFF. The chain joins TRBV20-1 to TRBJ1-1; there is no DNA to check the TCRdb D call of TRBD1. The CDR3 consists of 15 residues. In germline, CDR1 is DFQATT, CDR2 SNEGSKA (reference sequence).